This TCR beta chain was observed in a study of vaccination and CD4 T cells after COVID-19. Study context: Overlapping spike peptides of SARS-CoV-2, HCoV-NL63, HCoV-OC43 and HCoV-229E stimulated the cells. Each control culture was treated with a CEFX pool, an HIV-1 Nef pool, or no peptide.

V dropped 5 bases and J dropped 5; count of bases not matched to a gene: 6. Germline CDR1 reads SGHTA; CDR2 reads FQGNSA. The CDR3 runs 14 residues. Findings and caveats of the study: Early post-infection timepoints were missing, and relatively few convalescent patients were studied.

Remarks on this clonotype: The target antigen is unknown.

Treatment defined: approximately nine-day PBMC culture with coronavirus spike peptide pools or control peptides (ViraFEST assay). The Oncomine TCR Beta short-read assay generated sequence data from the DNA of cultured CD4+ T cells. The authors extracted genomic DNA from cultured CD4+ T cells. MiXCR was run by TCRdb on the PCR reads, yielding one entry per CDR3 protein. The data show 7,000 to 8,500 distinct CDR3 sequences, approximately 60% seen once. The sample taken for sequencing was CD4+ T cells from blood, cultured in vitro. The receptor was derived from a human donor who had recovered from COVID-19. The J gene is TRBJ2-7, the V gene TRBV7-2, with 10 bases that match TRBD1. The CDR3 region is CASSPDRGRDEQYF. The CDR3 coding sequence is TGTGCCAGCAGCCCAGACAGGGGGCGCGACGAGCAGTACTTC.